One sample yielded the 27 T cell receptor beta chains listed below, sequenced in a study of CD8+CD57+ T cells in acquired aplastic anemia. Individuals selected for sequencing had exhibited CD8+CD57+ cell expansion on flow cytometry. TCR beta VDJ combinations and CDR3 sequences were profiled from genomic DNA. TCRdb called the reads again in MiXCR, with one record for every CDR3 protein. The sample carries 450,000 to 600,000 distinct CDR3 sequences, roughly a third recorded once. Sequencing input: sorted CD4+, CD8+, or CD8+CD57+ T cells (not recorded which) from PBMCs. Source of these receptors: a human donor with aplastic anemia.

This clonotype was picked up many times. The J gene is TRBJ1-2, the V gene TRBV20-1; D gene uncertain. CDR3 length: 12 residues. Germline values: CDR1 DFQATT, CDR2 SNEGSKA (reference sequence). Trimming left V 5 bases short and J 1 base short, with 8 bases between. In DNA form, the CDR3 reads TGCAGTGCTTCAAGCGATAACTATGGCTACACCTTC. Translated: CSASSDNYGYTF.

The CDR3 nucleotides read TGTGCCAGCATTGACAGGGCCCCTGAAGCTTTCTTT. Its translation: CASIDRAPEAFF. V gene TRBV5-6 combines with J gene TRBJ1-1; 7 bases agree with TRBD1. This CDR3 contains 12 residues. Germline trimming cut 6 bases from V and 6 bases from J; bases unmatched to any gene: 5. The V gene's germline CDR1 is SGHDT and CDR2 YYEEEE.

Note on this clonotype: One base away lies a much larger clone, so this may be a sequencing read error. The V gene is TRBV12-3 or TRBV12-4, the J gene TRBJ1-1; no clear D. The CDR3 is 11 residues long. V dropped 9 bases and J dropped 10 bases, with 15 bases sitting between them. CDR3 sequence reads: CASGLGGRAFF. The CDR3 DNA reads TGTGCCAGTGGCTTGGGAGGGCGAGCTTTCTTT.

This clonotype has a count of ten or more. This rearrangement joins TRBV29-1 to TRBJ2-7, with 11 nucleotides matching TRBD1. Germline-derived CDR1 and CDR2 are SQVTM and ANQGSEA. The CDR3 extends over 14 amino acids. V shed 5 bases, J shed 0 bases, and the junction held 3 bases outside the gene matches. CDR3 sequence (DNA): TGCAGCGTTAGCGGACAGGGGGCCTCCTACGAGCAGTACTTC. Translation gives CSVSGQGASYEQYF.

This clonotype was detected only once. The chain's CDR3 is CAISEVRGLSGNTIYF. DNA of the CDR3: TGTGCCATCAGTGAGGTCAGGGGGCTTTCTGGAAACACCATATATTTT. The V and J genes are TRBV10-3 and TRBJ1-3, with 8 nucleotides matching TRBD1. CDR1 and CDR2 (germline): ENHRY, SYGVKD. After removal of 2 bases from V and 1 base from J, the junction contained 4 bases not matched to a gene. The CDR3 sequence is 16 residues long.

Many counts were recorded for this clonotype. The genes are TRBV10-2 and TRBJ1-5; D unclear. Germline V gene data show CDR1 as WSHSY and CDR2 as SAAADI. Trimming cost V 4 bases and J 1 base, with 11 bases left between them. CDR3 length: 15 residues. The CDR3 region has the DNA TGCGCCAGCAGTGCGGAGAGACGGAGCAATCAGCCCCAGCATTTT. Translation: CASSAERRSNQPQHF.

This clonotype was seen repeatedly, ten times or more. This chain uses TRBV20-1 with TRBJ1-3; unclear D gene. Between the trimmed V and J ends, which lost 6 bases and 0 bases, there was a span of 12 bases. The CDR3 is made up of 14 amino acids. Germline V gives CDR1 DFQATT, CDR2 SNEGSKA (reference sequence). Here the CDR3 DNA reads TGCAGTGCACCGGACGGAGGCTCTGGAAACACCATATATTTT. It encodes CSAPDGGSGNTIYF.

This clonotype was counted ten times or more. The chain carries TRBV9 and TRBJ1-1; no definite D call. This CDR3 region has 14 residues. Trimming removed 2 bases at V and 1 base at J, with 9 bases between. Looked up from germline, CDR1 is SGDLS and CDR2 is YYNGEE. The CDR3 coding sequence is TGTGCCAGCAGCGTGGACGGGAGGAACACTGAAGCTTTCTTT. Protein: CASSVDGRNTEAFF.

This clonotype was detected many times. The CDR3 spells CASSEVGGGNQPQHF. CDR3 in DNA: TGTGCCAGCAGTGAAGTTGGGGGAGGTAATCAGCCCCAGCATTTT. The gene calls are TRBV2 and TRBJ1-5; possibly TRBD1 for D (5 bases). This CDR3 comprises 15 residues. Trimming removed 1 base at V and 4 bases at J, with 11 bases between. In germline, CDR1 is SNHLY, CDR2 FYNNEI.

The V and J genes are TRBV7-3 and TRBJ1-5, with D unresolved. The V gene lost 6 bases and the J gene lost 2 bases, with 17 bases spanning the gap. Germline assignment: CDR1 SGHTA and CDR2 FQGTGA. This CDR3 is 16 amino acids long. The CDR3 reads CASSDLRALGNQPQHF. For the CDR3, the DNA is TGTGCCAGCAGTGACCTCCGGGCCTTGGGCAATCAGCCCCAGCATTTT.

In its sample, this clonotype was seen a few times. The rearrangement uses TRBV9 and TRBJ1-2, with D tentatively TRBD1 (6 bases). Deletions cut 3 bases from V and 6 bases from J, with 24 bases between. The CDR3 has 17 residues. The germline gives CDR1 SGDLS, CDR2 YYNGEE. CDR3 sequence: CASSADPSRDNRHGYTF. The DNA of the CDR3 is TGTGCCAGCAGCGCCGACCCGTCCCGGGACAACCGCCATGGCTACACCTTC. Supplemented by reference TRBV9 and TRBJ1-2, the full variable domain reads DSGVTQTPKHLITATGQRVTLRCSPRSGDLSVYWYQQSLDQGLQFLIQYYNGEERAKGNILERFSAQQFPDLHSELNLSSLELGDSALYFCASSADPSRDNRHGYTFGSGTRLTVV.

The gene calls are TRBV29-1 and TRBJ1-2; tentatively, D is TRBD1 (6 bases). Trimming cost V 0 bases and J 3 bases, with 14 bases left between them. Germline V CDR1 and CDR2: SQVTM, ANQGSEA. This CDR3 is built from 15 residues. CDR3 nucleotide sequence: TGCAGCGTTGAAGAGACAGGTACGAGGGACTATGGCTACACCTTC. The encoded protein is CSVEETGTRDYGYTF. Variable domain in full (rest from reference TRBV29-1 and TRBJ1-2): SAVISQKPSRDICQRGTSLTIQCQVDSQVTMMFWYRQQPGQSLTLIATANQGSEATYESGFVIDKFPISRPNLTFSTLTVSNMSPEDSSIYLCSVEETGTRDYGYTFGSGTRLTVV.

This clonotype was recorded many times. This chain links TRBV5-6 with TRBJ1-2; D uncertain. Trimming cost V 4 bases and J 6 bases, with 10 bases left between them. CDR1 is SGHDT, CDR2 YYEEEE, per germline. The CDR3 is 12 residues long. The CDR3 reads CASSAGGDGYTF. In DNA form, the CDR3 reads TGTGCCAGCAGCGCGGGTGGTGATGGCTACACCTTC.

This clonotype has a handful of counts. The V gene is TRBV20-1, the J gene TRBJ1-3; D is undetermined. Between the trimmed V and J ends, which lost 2 bases and 3 bases, there was a span of 2 bases. CDR1 and CDR2 from the germline V gene are DFQATT and SNEGSKA (reference sequence). CDR3 length: 11 residues. This chain's CDR3 is CSARFGNTIYF. The CDR3 DNA reads as TGCAGTGCTAGATTTGGAAACACCATATATTTT.

At least ten counts were recorded for this clonotype. The gene calls are TRBV20-1 and TRBJ2-7; possible D gene TRBD2, 7 bases. Trimming removed 6 bases from V and 4 bases from J, with 16 bases in between. The germline gives CDR1 DFQATT, CDR2 SNEGSKA (reference sequence). The CDR3 totals 13 residues. The CDR3: CSAPLGGPYEQYF. The CDR3 DNA reads as TGCAGTGCCCCTCTGGGGGGGCCTTACGAGCAGTACTTC.

This clonotype was counted many times. The chain has TRBV7-8 and TRBJ1-2; tentative D call: TRBD1 (6 bases). Trimming pared 6 bases from V and 8 bases from J, leaving 16 bases between. CDR1 and CDR2 (germline): SGHVS, FQNEAQ. The CDR3 has 13 amino acids. CDR3 DNA sequence: TGTGCCAGCAGTCTTACAGGGTCGGGAGGCTACACCTTC. Its translation is CASSLTGSGGYTF.

The sample holds many counts of this clonotype. This chain connects TRBV19 to TRBJ2-3; D call uncertain. CDR3 length: 14 amino acids. Germline CDR1 is LNHDA and CDR2 is SQIVND (reference sequence). V was cut by 1 base and J by 1 base, with 6 bases left in between. The DNA of the CDR3 is TGTGCCAGTAGTATAGGCTCCGGCACAGATACGCAGTATTTT. It yields the protein CASSIGSGTDTQYF.

This clonotype was recorded at least ten times. J is TRBJ2-7 and V is TRBV2, with D maybe TRBD2 (6 bases). From germline, CDR1 is SNHLY and CDR2 FYNNEI. With 3 bases removed from V and 2 bases from J, the gap between germline ends came to 17 bases. The CDR3 is 16 amino acids. The CDR3 coding sequence is TGTGCCAGCAGTGATCGACCTAGCGTCGTCACCTACGAGCAGTACTTC. Its translation: CASSDRPSVVTYEQYF.

This clonotype showed up just a few times. The rearrangement joins TRBV12-3 or TRBV12-4 to TRBJ1-5, with TRBD1 matching 7 bases. This CDR3 contains 16 residues. Trimming took 5 bases from V and 2 from J; bases not matched to a gene: 9. The CDR3 DNA follows: TGTGCCAGCAGTCCCCTGGAAGGGGGCGGCAATCAGCCCCAGCATTTT. Amino acid sequence: CASSPLEGGGNQPQHF.

This clonotype was seen at least ten times. DNA for the CDR3: TGTGCCAGCAAGGGGCTAGCGGTGGGGGATACGCAGTATTTT. It translates to CASKGLAVGDTQYF. V and J are TRBV2 and TRBJ2-3; TRBD2 aligns across 7 bases. Germline trimming cut 7 bases from V and 6 bases from J; bases unmatched to any gene: 10. Germline V lookup: CDR1 SNHLY, CDR2 FYNNEI. The CDR3 length is 14 residues.

This clonotype was seen ten or more times. This sequence joins TRBV24-1 and TRBJ2-1; D remains ambiguous. Germline V gene sequence: CDR1 KGHDR, CDR2 SFDVKD. V lost 4 bases to trimming and J lost 0 bases, with 15 bases between them. The CDR3 is 17 amino acids. The chain's CDR3 is CATSDPSPGSSYNEQFF. The CDR3 DNA reads TGTGCCACCAGTGACCCATCGCCCGGAAGCTCCTACAATGAGCAGTTCTTC.

This clonotype turned up a few times. The chain joins TRBV5-6 to TRBJ2-7; TRBD1 matches at 7 bases. CDR1 is SGHDT and CDR2 is YYEEEE in the germline V gene. This CDR3 region has 14 residues. Unmatched junction bases numbered 7, after V lost 3 bases and J lost 4 bases. DNA for the CDR3: TGTGCCAGCAGCTCCAGGGGACAGAAGTACGAGCAGTACTTC. Its translation: CASSSRGQKYEQYF.

This clonotype was counted at least ten times. CDR3 sequence (DNA): TGCGCCAGCAGTGGCACTGGGACAGGGAGGGATGAGCAGTTCTTC. It is translated as CASSGTGTGRDEQFF. This chain uses TRBV10-1 with TRBJ2-1; 9 bases map to TRBD1. The V gene's germline CDR1 is WNHNN and CDR2 SYGVQD (reference sequence). This CDR3 is built from 15 residues. V shed 4 bases and J 8 bases; nucleotides not matched to a gene: 9.

This clonotype was seen only once. The chain joins TRBV5-1 to TRBJ2-1, with 10 bases matching TRBD2. There are 15 residues in the CDR3. The ends lost 4 bases at V and 6 bases at J; junction bases unmatched: 7. Germline CDR1 is SGHRS and CDR2 is YFSETQ. CDR3 loop: CASSPLAGSGNEQFF. The CDR3 nucleotides are TGCGCCAGCAGCCCACTAGCGGGAAGCGGCAATGAGCAGTTCTTC.

The V and J genes are TRBV19 and TRBJ2-3, with D possibly being TRBD1 (5 bases). The CDR3 spans 15 residues. V dropped 4 bases and J dropped 1 base, with 12 bases sitting between them. Germline V CDR1 and CDR2: LNHDA, SQIVND (reference sequence). The CDR3 nucleotides read TGTGCCAGTAGTAACCGACAGCCTGGCACAGATACGCAGTATTTT. As protein: CASSNRQPGTDTQYF.

V is TRBV10-3 and J is TRBJ1-2, with a weak D call TRBD1 (5 bases). This CDR3 is 15 amino acids long. The germline V gene encodes CDR1 ENHRY and CDR2 SYGVKD. V dropped 2 bases and J dropped 6 bases, with 16 bases sitting between them. The CDR3 DNA reads as TGTGCCATCAGTGAGGAGGGGCGGGGCGGCCATGGCTACACCTTC. It encodes CAISEEGRGGHGYTF.

J is TRBJ2-3 and V is TRBV3-1; 7 bases align to TRBD1. The CDR3 runs to 14 residues. Trimming cost V 6 bases and J 5 bases; bases outside gene matches: 8. Germline CDR1 and CDR2: LGHDT and YNNKEL (reference sequence). CDR3 in amino acids: CASRPGTAGDTQYF. DNA for the CDR3: TGTGCCAGCAGGCCCGGGACAGCAGGAGATACGCAGTATTTT.